The 23 T cell receptor beta chains presented below share a single source sample, sequenced in a study of identical twins. TCRdb independently ran MiXCR on the 5' RACE reads; one entry per CDR3 protein. There are around 490,000 distinct CDR3 sequences in the sample; about a fifth occur only once, and 0.45% to 0.5% lies in the top ten. This sample was also put to use in a study of yellow fever vaccine responses in identical twins.

The sample comprised CD4+ T cells sorted from blood. These receptors were taken from a woman younger than 35 in good health.

J is TRBJ1-3 and V is TRBV5-1; D is possibly TRBD1 (5 bases). Germline values: CDR1 SGHRS, CDR2 YFSETQ. The CDR3 covers 15 residues. V was cut by 0 bases and J by 2 bases, with 9 bases left in between. The CDR3 DNA is TGCGCCAGCAGCTTGGCCACAGGACCTGGAAACACCATATATTTT. As protein: CASSLATGPGNTIYF.

This clonotype has just a few counts. The CDR3 sequence is CATSRDLRSGSSYNEQFF. The CDR3, as DNA: TGTGCCACCAGCAGAGATCTCCGTAGCGGGAGTTCTTACAATGAGCAGTTCTTC. The rearrangement uses TRBV15 and TRBJ2-1, with 9 bases fitting TRBD2. CDR1 and CDR2 from the germline V gene are LNHNV and YYDKDF (reference sequence). This CDR3 region has 18 residues. V shed 0 bases and J 4 bases; nucleotides not matched to a gene: 10.

The chain employs TRBV5-1 and TRBJ1-1; 7 bases match TRBD1. Trimming cost V 4 bases and J 7 bases; bases outside gene matches: 10. The CDR3 length is 14 residues. The V gene's germline CDR1 is SGHRS and CDR2 YFSETQ. The CDR3 DNA sequence: TGCGCCAGCAGCGTCAGGGGGAGGGATGGTGAAGCTTTCTTT. Protein sequence: CASSVRGRDGEAFF.

DNA of the CDR3: TGTGCCAGCAGCTTAGGGGATGTTCAGTACTTC. This codes for CASSLGDVQYF. The rearrangement links TRBV7-9 to TRBJ2-4; D call uncertain. V was cut by 1 base and J by 11 bases, with 6 bases left in between. This CDR3 is 11 amino acids long. CDR1 and CDR2 (germline): SEHNR, FQNEAQ (reference sequence).

This chain connects TRBV20-1 to TRBJ2-1; TRBD2 matches 11 bases. Germline V gene lookup returns CDR1 DFQATT and CDR2 SNEGSKA (reference sequence). The CDR3 covers 13 residues. Trimming cost V 5 bases and J 5 bases; bases outside gene matches: 2. The CDR3 is CSALAGGHNEQFF. The CDR3 DNA sequence: TGCAGTGCTCTAGCGGGGGGCCACAATGAGCAGTTCTTC.

This sequence joins TRBV5-1 and TRBJ2-1; no definite D call. The CDR3 sequence is 15 residues long. The germline V gene encodes CDR1 SGHRS and CDR2 YFSETQ. Trimming took 2 bases from V and 0 from J, leaving 9 bases between them. The CDR3 sequence: CASSLGHSSYNEQFF. The CDR3 bases are TGCGCCAGCAGCTTAGGGCATAGCTCCTACAATGAGCAGTTCTTC.

The gene calls are TRBV10-3 and TRBJ2-5; D is perhaps TRBD2 (6 bases). CDR3 length equals 14 residues. Germline CDR1 is ENHRY and CDR2 is SYGVKD. V lost 6 bases and J 5 bases, leaving 16 bases between the germline ends. CDR3 residues: CAIRGYGGEETQYF. The CDR3 DNA sequence: TGTGCCATCAGGGGATACGGGGGTGAGGAGACCCAGTACTTC.

This clonotype has a handful of counts. The chain combines TRBV29-1 with TRBJ1-1; D not certain. Germline V gene data show CDR1 as SQVTM and CDR2 as ANQGSEA. The ends were cut back, 5 bases at V and 3 bases at J, with 16 bases in the middle. This CDR3 contains 14 residues. The CDR3 coding sequence is TGCAGCGTTCTAGTAAGGGCGCGGGACACTGAAGCTTTCTTT. It specifies CSVLVRARDTEAFF.

The V and J genes are TRBV10-3 and TRBJ2-7; 10 positions match TRBD2. Losses at the gene ends were 0 bases for V and 4 bases for J; bases not matched to a gene: 9. The germline V gene has CDR1 ENHRY and CDR2 SYGVKD. This CDR3 is built from 17 residues. The CDR3 is CAISESLSGRASYEQYF. The CDR3 region has the DNA TGTGCCATCAGTGAGTCGTTGAGCGGGAGGGCCTCGTACGAGCAGTACTTC.

This clonotype has at least ten counts. This sequence joins TRBV12-3 or TRBV12-4 and TRBJ1-1; D is uncertain. The germline V and J ends were trimmed by 2 bases and 1 base, with 8 bases remaining between them. The CDR3 is 14 residues long. Here the CDR3 DNA reads TGTGCCAGCAGTTTAAGTGCTTCGAACACTGAAGCTTTCTTT. Translated, it gives CASSLSASNTEAFF.

This clonotype came up many times. This chain connects TRBV3-1 to TRBJ2-3; no clear D gene. The germline CDR1 and CDR2 sequences are LGHDT and YNNKEL (reference sequence). Trimming left V 3 bases short and J 6 bases short, with 4 bases between. This CDR3 region has 11 residues. The CDR3 reads CASSQADTQYF. DNA for the CDR3: TGTGCCAGCAGCCAGGCGGATACGCAGTATTTT.

Concerning this clonotype itself: One end of the junction fails to match germline, which may point to a read error. The chain is built from TRBV6-1 and TRBJ1-1; no clear D gene. From germline, CDR1 is MNHNS and CDR2 SASEGT. The CDR3 spans 13 residues. CDR3 residues: CAISGPVNTEAFF. Written as DNA, the CDR3 is TGTGCCATCAGTGGACCGGTGAACACTGAAGCTTTCTTT.

The rearrangement uses TRBV13 and TRBJ2-4; a possible D gene is TRBD1 (6 bases). The CDR3 extends over 21 amino acids. Germline V gene data show CDR1 as PRHDT and CDR2 as FYEKMQ (reference sequence). V was shortened by 2 bases and J by 0 bases, with 26 bases between the two germline ends. The DNA for the CDR3 is TGTGCCAGCAGCTTAAATGGATTCGAGGACAGCTCAATCTTAGCCAAAAACATTCAGTACTTC. It encodes CASSLNGFEDSSILAKNIQYF.

The V and J genes are TRBV7-3 and TRBJ2-1; TRBD2 might be the D (5 bases). With 4 bases removed from V and 2 bases from J, the gap between germline ends came to 12 bases. The germline CDR1 and CDR2 sequences are SGHTA and FQGTGA. The CDR3 spans 15 residues. The CDR3 loop reads CASSSRLATYNEQFF. The DNA of the CDR3 is TGTGCCAGCAGCTCCCGGCTAGCCACCTACAATGAGCAGTTCTTC. The complete variable domain, with remaining parts taken from reference TRBV7-3 and TRBJ2-1, reads GAGVSQTPSNKVTEKGKYVELRCDPISGHTALYWYRQSLGQGPEFLIYFQGTGAADDSGLPNDRFFAVRPEGSVSTLKIQRTERGDSAVYLCASSSRLATYNEQFFGPGTRLTVL.

This clonotype was detected ten times or more. This chain connects TRBV6-5 to TRBJ1-2, with D unresolved. The CDR3 loop spans 14 amino acids. Germline values: CDR1 MNHEY, CDR2 SVGAGI. V was cut by 0 bases and J by 2 bases, with 7 bases left in between. Here the CDR3 reads CASSYSSYNYGYTF. The CDR3 DNA reads as TGTGCCAGCAGTTACTCTTCGTACAACTATGGCTACACCTTC.

CDR3 nucleotide sequence: TGTGCCATCAGTGGTCTTGTTGGCGCAACCCTGGTAGAGCAGTACTTC. As protein: CAISGLVGATLVEQYF. This chain connects TRBV10-3 to TRBJ2-7; D is ambiguous. Germline V lookup: CDR1 ENHRY, CDR2 SYGVKD. The CDR3 is 16 residues long. The V end was cut by 4 bases, the J end by 7 bases, with 23 bases between.

This chain links TRBV4-1 with TRBJ2-1; TRBD2 aligns across 12 bases. Germline-derived CDR1 and CDR2 are MGHRA and YSYEKL. Germline trimming cut 6 bases from V and 8 bases from J; bases unmatched to any gene: 11. This CDR3 has 16 amino acids. The CDR3 here is CASRPHTSGRTYEQFF. CDR3 nucleotides: TGCGCCAGCAGACCGCACACTAGCGGGAGGACCTATGAGCAGTTCTTC.

This rearrangement joins TRBV20-1 to TRBJ2-5; D is perhaps TRBD2 (6 bases). The CDR3 is made up of 16 amino acids. The germline V gene encodes CDR1 DFQATT and CDR2 SNEGSKA (reference sequence). V lost 3 bases and J lost 2, with 19 bases in between. Here the CDR3 DNA reads TGCAGTGCTAGGCGCGGGGTAGGGCTAAATCAAGAGACCCAGTACTTC. It is translated as CSARRGVGLNQETQYF.

In its sample, this clonotype was seen many times. This rearrangement joins TRBV10-3 to TRBJ2-1, with 10 bases that match TRBD2. The V gene's germline CDR1 is ENHRY and CDR2 SYGVKD. V dropped 7 bases and J dropped 9; count of bases not matched to a gene: 6. The CDR3 has 13 residues. The CDR3 region has the DNA TGTGCCATCAAACAGCGGGAGGGGGGTGAGCAGTTCTTC. Its translation is CAIKQREGGEQFF.

In its sample, this clonotype was seen a few times. The rearrangement joins TRBV5-1 to TRBJ2-1; a possible D gene is TRBD2 (5 bases). V lost 4 bases and J lost 9, with 20 bases in between. The CDR3 is made up of 15 amino acids. CDR1 is SGHRS and CDR2 is YFSETQ in the germline V gene. The CDR3 region is CASSPTWLAAGEQFF. CDR3 sequence (DNA): TGCGCCAGCAGCCCAACTTGGCTAGCAGCCGGTGAGCAGTTCTTC.

V is TRBV28 and J is TRBJ2-7, with a tentative D call TRBD2 (5 bases). Trimming took 5 bases from V and 6 from J, leaving 20 bases between them. From germline, CDR1 is MDHEN and CDR2 SYDVKM. The CDR3 runs 15 residues. CDR3: CASSLRGSGWGEQYV. CDR3 nucleotide sequence: TGTGCCAGCAGTCTACGGGGATCGGGGTGGGGCGAGCAGTACGTC.

This clonotype came up a few times. The CDR3 region is CSVEGGTRPYEQYF. DNA for the CDR3: TGCAGCGTTGAAGGAGGGACGCGCCCCTACGAGCAGTACTTC. The chain employs TRBV29-1 and TRBJ2-7; D may be TRBD1 or TRBD2 (5 bases each). The CDR3 has 14 residues. The germline V gene encodes CDR1 SQVTM and CDR2 ANQGSEA. V lost 1 base to trimming and J lost 2 bases, with 12 bases between them.

CDR3 nucleotides: TGTGCCATCAGTGATCGGTCCTTGGAGCAGTACTTC. Translating gives CAISDRSLEQYF. The chain employs TRBV10-3 and TRBJ2-7; no clear D gene. This CDR3 comprises 12 residues. V was shortened by 3 bases and J by 7 bases, with 10 bases between the two germline ends. The germline gives CDR1 ENHRY, CDR2 SYGVKD.